Below, one T cell receptor (beta chain) is given with its context. Sequenced by immunoSEQ multiplex PCR; TCRdb stores in-frame clones only, minus some. The sample includes fewer than 100,000 clones, 85% to 90% seen only once; the top ten take 1.3% to 1.5%. The sample comes from a study of T cell responses to AZD1222 COVID-19 vaccine. This CDR3 has 15 amino acids. Per the germline V gene, CDR1 is SGHRS and CDR2 is YFSETQ. Trimming pared 4 bases from V and 2 bases from J, leaving 15 bases between. The specimen was peripheral blood, collected 28 days after the second AZD1222 dose. V is TRBV5-1 and J is TRBJ1-2; tentative D call: TRBD1 (5 bases). The TCR originated in an adult who received the AZD1222 COVID-19 vaccine. The CDR3 nucleotides are TGCGCCAGCAGCCGAAAGACAGACCTAAACTATGGCTACACCTTC. This codes for CASSRKTDLNYGYTF.